This T cell receptor (beta chain) was recovered during a study of neoadjuvant anti-PD-1 for oral cavity cancer. A note on this clone: Its matching antigen is unknown.

Profiling relied on immunoSEQ multiplex PCR, and the TCRdb table lists in-frame clones only, not all of them. The repertoire holds 72,000 or so clones, with 85% to 90% as singletons. Points from the study as a whole: Non-responders to neoadjuvant nivolumab had significantly more clonal PBMC T cells than responders.

The germline gives CDR1 MNHNS, CDR2 SASEGT. The CDR3 contains 15 residues. J gave up 4 bases and V 4 bases, and 6 bases lay outside the gene matches. The time point is: after neoadjuvant nivolumab, at surgical resection. The J gene is TRBJ1-4, the V gene TRBV6-1; 7 positions match TRBD1. The sequenced sample was PBMCs, obtained after nivolumab (anti-PD-1) treatment. The origin of this receptor is a person aged 35-79 years with oral cavity squamous cell carcinoma. The CDR3 sequence: CASSARDSGNEKLFF. Written as DNA, the CDR3 is TGTGCCAGCAGTGCCCGGGACAGCGGTAATGAAAAACTGTTTTTT.